Listed below are T cell receptor beta chains from one sample, sequenced in a study of T cells in Graves' hyperthyroidism and ophthalmopathy. TCRdb reprocessed the multiplex PCR reads via MiXCR and lists one record per CDR3 protein. The table includes about 510,000 distinct CDR3 sequences, over 45% detected once. The sequencing input was peripheral blood or thyroid tissue (not recorded which). Receptors originate from an adult woman with Graves' disease, either hyperthyroidism or ophthalmopathy (not recorded which). Both conserved end residues are part of each CDR3. A D gene is named only where the DNA matches it firmly. The size of a clone is reported for some rows only, either as once, few or many, or as a class for expanded clones.

>TRBD1|.|TRBV20-1|TRBJ2-6
CSASGTGVLTF
TGCAGTGCTAGCGGGACAGGCGTCCTGACTTTC
>.|many|TRBV15|TRBJ1-6
CATSRSGESSPLHF
TGTGCCACCAGCAGAAGCGGGGAATCTTCACCCCTCCACTTT
>TRBD2|few|TRBV6-5|TRBJ2-2
CASSYTGLTNTGELFF
TGTGCCAGCAGTTATACGGGACTAACGAACACCGGGGAGCTGTTTTTT
>TRBD1|.|TRBV29-1|TRBJ2-7
CSVSGGTVYGQYF
TGCAGCGTGTCAGGGGGAACAGTGTACGGGCAGTACTTC
>.|.|TRBV15|TRBJ2-7
CAAFGEQYF
TGTGCCGCCTTTGGGGAGCAGTACTTC
>.|.|TRBV7-2|TRBJ1-6
CASSFSSGGRGSPLHF
TGTGCCAGCAGCTTTTCGTCTGGCGGGAGGGGATCACCCCTCCACTTT
>.|.|TRBV10-3|TRBJ1-2
CAISESSAGTNGYTF
TGTGCCATCAGTGAGTCGTCGGCAGGGACGAATGGCTACACCTTC
>.|few|TRBV7-2|TRBJ2-3
CASSRRVADTQYF
TGTGCCAGCAGCCGCAGGGTAGCAGATACGCAGTATTTT
>.|once|TRBV6-5|TRBJ2-7
CASSSSLAYEQYF
TGTGCCAGCAGTTCTAGTTTAGCCTACGAGCAGTACTTC
>.|.|TRBV29-1|TRBJ1-3
CSVVDGNTIYF
TGCAGCGTTGTGGACGGGAACACCATATATTTT
>.|many|TRBV7-3|TRBJ2-6
CASSQVAMSSGANVLTF
TGTGCCAGCAGCCAAGTGGCGATGAGCTCTGGGGCCAACGTCCTGACTTTC
>TRBD1|.|TRBV20-1|TRBJ1-3
CSAMTGAGNTIYF
TGCAGTGCCATGACAGGGGCTGGAAACACCATATATTTT
>.|few|TRBV10-3|TRBJ2-7
CAAGPGYEQYF
TGTGCCGCCGGTCCCGGCTACGAGCAGTACTTC
>TRBD1|many|TRBV4-1|TRBJ1-2
CASSHLGQGQGGYTF
TGCGCCAGCAGCCACCTGGGACAGGGACAGGGGGGCTACACCTTC
>.|.|TRBV15|TRBJ1-3
CATSSPGAATGNTIYF
TGTGCCACCAGCAGCCCGGGGGCCGCCACTGGAAACACCATATATTTT
>.|.|TRBV6-5|TRBJ1-1
CASSWTANGNTEAFF
TGTGCCAGCAGTTGGACGGCGAACGGTAACACTGAAGCTTTCTTT
>.|few|TRBV15|TRBJ2-7
CATSRDRALQQYF
TGTGCCACCAGCAGAGATCGGGCCCTTCAACAGTACTTC
>.|.|TRBV6-6|TRBJ1-1
CASSEGWARQNTEAFF
TGTGCCAGCAGTGAAGGGTGGGCTCGGCAAAACACTGAAGCTTTCTTT
>.|many|TRBV11-2|TRBJ1-1
CASSFLWSTWNTEAFF
.
>.|.|TRBV10-3|TRBJ1-2
CAIRGGHRNGYTF
TGTGCCATCAGGGGAGGACATCGAAATGGCTACACCTTC
>.|.|TRBV7-3|TRBJ2-5
CASGPGPKETQYF
TGTGCCAGCGGACCGGGCCCTAAAGAGACCCAGTACTTC
>.|few|TRBV12-3/TRBV12-4|TRBJ2-2
CASSRRSPNTGELFF
TGTGCCAGCAGCCGACGGAGTCCGAACACCGGGGAGCTGTTTTTT
>TRBD1|many|TRBV7-2|TRBJ1-6
CASSPGGGRVNSPLHF
TGTGCCAGCAGCCCAGGGGGCGGCAGAGTGAATTCACCCCTCCACTTT
>TRBD1|.|TRBV4-3|TRBJ1-1
CASSQGFGQGIFRGTEAFF
TGCGCCAGCAGCCAGGGCTTCGGACAGGGCATATTCAGGGGAACTGAAGCTTTCTTT
>.|few|TRBV5-1|TRBJ2-7
CASSLDRNNYEQYF
TGCGCCAGCAGCTTGGACAGAAACAACTACGAGCAGTACTTC
>.|.|TRBV2|TRBJ2-5
CASSQDWGPETQYF
TGTGCCAGCAGCCAAGATTGGGGCCCGGAGACCCAGTACTTC
>.|.|TRBV10-3|TRBJ1-2
CASSRSHRSYGYTF
TGTGCCAGCAGCCGAAGCCACCGTTCGTATGGCTACACCTTC
>.|once|TRBV10-3|TRBJ2-5
CATTNTRETQYF
TGTGCCACTACTAACACGAGAGAGACCCAGTACTTC
>TRBD1|many|TRBV19|TRBJ2-7
CASSIVGDSNYEQYF
TGTGCCAGTAGTATAGTGGGGGACAGCAACTACGAGCAGTACTTC
>.|many|TRBV4-3|TRBJ1-6
CASSQDAGSPLHF
TGCGCCAGCAGCCAGGATGCTGGTTCACCCCTCCACTTT
>.|few|TRBV15|TRBJ1-2
CATSRPGRPGGGYTF
TGTGCCACCAGCAGGCCGGGACGGCCGGGGGGTGGCTACACCTTC
>.|.|TRBV12-3/TRBV12-4|TRBJ1-2
CASSPPNYGYTF
TGTGCCAGCAGTCCCCCAAACTATGGCTACACCTTC
>.|.|TRBV11-2|TRBJ1-6
CASSFGSPLHF
TGTGCCAGCAGCTTTGGGTCACCCCTCCACTTT
>TRBD2|once|TRBV19|TRBJ2-5
CASSKSRGGLETQYF
TGTGCCAGTAGTAAGAGTCGGGGGGGACTTGAGACCCAGTACTTC
>TRBD2|.|TRBV7-8|TRBJ2-7
CASSYPTSGGSSYEQYF
TGTGCCAGCAGTTACCCGACTAGCGGGGGGAGCTCCTACGAGCAGTACTTC
>TRBD1|.|TRBV29-1|TRBJ1-4
CSARDRATNEKLFF
TGCAGCGCCAGGGACAGGGCAACTAATGAAAAACTGTTTTTT
>TRBD1|few|TRBV2|TRBJ2-2
CASSEPWDSANTGELFF
TGTGCCAGCAGTGAACCGTGGGACAGTGCGAACACCGGGGAGCTGTTTTTT
>.|many|TRBV12-3/TRBV12-4|TRBJ1-5
CASRGPAPQPQHF
TGTGCCAGCAGAGGCCCCGCCCCTCAGCCCCAGCATTTT
>.|.|TRBV10-3|TRBJ1-1
CAVTGPTNTEAFF
TGTGCCGTCACTGGACCAACTAACACTGAAGCTTTCTTT
>TRBD1|few|TRBV13|TRBJ2-5
CASSRAGGHQPQYF
TGTGCCAGCAGCCGGGCAGGGGGCCACCAGCCCCAGTACTTC
>.|.|TRBV29-1|TRBJ1-4
CSVGWGNEKLFF
TGCAGCGTTGGATGGGGGAATGAAAAACTGTTTTTT
>.|many|TRBV12-3/TRBV12-4|TRBJ1-6
CASRSNRNSPLHF
TGTGCCAGCAGATCGAATAGGAATTCACCCCTCCACTTT
>TRBD2|many|TRBV19|TRBJ2-7
CASSRAGLANYEQYF
TGTGCCAGTAGTAGAGCGGGACTAGCGAACTACGAGCAGTACTTC
>TRBD1|.|TRBV10-3|TRBJ1-6
CAISGEGTAVNLHF
TGTGCCATCAGTGGCGAGGGGACAGCGGTAAACCTCCACTTT
>TRBD2|many|TRBV12-3/TRBV12-4|TRBJ2-7
CASSLSTSGHYEQYF
TGTGCCAGCAGTTTGAGTACTAGCGGACATTACGAGCAGTACTTC
>TRBD1|.|TRBV12-3/TRBV12-4|TRBJ1-5
CASTGQGISQPQHF
TGTGCCAGCACAGGACAGGGAATTAGTCAGCCCCAGCATTTT
>.|many|TRBV4-2|TRBJ1-1
CASSQDNTGGREAFF
TGTGCCAGCAGCCAAGATAACACAGGTGGACGCGAAGCTTTCTTT